Listed here is a single T cell receptor (beta chain). Original handling: Estimation of nucleated cell counts was performed using reference gene primer amplification. Produced via immunoSEQ multiplex PCR; TCRdb's table is partial and in-frame only. V and J calls and clone size are as listed in that table; D and trimming were resolved from the DNA. The sample gives 160,000 or so clones, 81% of which show up once; approximately 5.1% is in the top ten. In terms of age and location, participants ranged from roughly 18 to 100 years and lived in roughly 22 US areas. This entry is derived from a study of blood T cell repertoires in COVID-19. The wider study: Samples of COVID-19 (acute and convalescent) were obtained from the United States, Italy and Spain.

The receptor was isolated from a woman aged 40 to 55 with acute COVID-19. Source material: PBMCs or T cells enriched from blood (not recorded which).

Here the CDR3 reads CASSLGGTGDFYGYTF. The CDR3 nucleotides are TGCGCCAGCAGCTTGGGTGGGACAGGGGATTTCTATGGCTACACCTTC. V usage is TRBV5-1 and J usage is TRBJ1-2; 10 bases are shared with TRBD1. The CDR3 is made up of 16 amino acids. Germline CDR1 reads SGHRS; CDR2 reads YFSETQ. Unmatched junction bases numbered 6, after V lost 0 bases and J lost 4 bases.